The 16 T cell receptor beta chains in this list originate from one sample, sequenced in a study of regulatory T cells in long-lasting Graves disease. According to the study, TCR beta libraries were built with iRepertoire HTBI primers and CDR3-region Arm-PCR. TCRdb reanalysed the multiplex PCR reads using MiXCR and keeps one entry per CDR3 protein. In the table there are about 560,000 distinct CDR3 sequences, 15% to 20% of which are singletons. Time point defined: newly diagnosed GD, antithyroid drugs for less than 3 months. The authors made the TCR library using RNA they extracted from PBMCs. These data were also filed under a second study, of T cells in Graves' hyperthyroidism and ophthalmopathy.

Material: peripheral blood mononuclear cells (PBMCs), obtained at new diagnosis, from a patient treated with antithyroid drugs. These receptors all come from a man in his late teens or twenties with Graves disease.

This clonotype has more than one count but fewer than ten. At one end, the junction sequence differs from germline, possibly due to a read error. The chain has TRBV6-2 or TRBV6-3 and TRBJ2-7; possibly TRBD1 for D (6 bases). CDR3 length: 13 amino acids. The germline gives CDR1 MNHEY, CDR2 SVGEGT. DNA of the CDR3: TGTGCCAGCAGCCCTAGACAGGTCGACGAGCAGTGCTTC. As protein: CASSPRQVDEQCF.

This clonotype was recorded many times. The rearrangement joins TRBV12-3 or TRBV12-4 to TRBJ2-7; D unclear. CDR3 length equals 14 residues. V was clipped by 3 bases and J by 3 bases, with 12 bases between them. CDR3 nucleotides: TGTGCCAGCAGTTTCCGCGCTAGGTTCTACGAGCAGTACTTC. Translating gives CASSFRARFYEQYF.

This chain joins TRBV15 and TRBJ2-1, with TRBD2 as a possible D gene (6 bases). Germline CDR1 is LNHNV and CDR2 is YYDKDF (reference sequence). Trimming removed 3 bases from V and 8 bases from J, with 17 bases in between. The CDR3 sequence is 15 residues long. The CDR3 DNA reads TGTGCCACCAGCAGGGAACGGGGACTCGTCGATGAGCAGTTCTTC. It encodes CATSRERGLVDEQFF.

The chain employs TRBV19 and TRBJ2-3; 9 bases map to TRBD1. The CDR3 sequence is 14 residues long. The trim removed 10 bases at V and 0 bases at J, leaving 5 bases unmatched. Per the germline V gene, CDR1 is LNHDA and CDR2 is SQIVND (reference sequence). CDR3 nucleotides: TGTGCCACTTCGGGGACAGGGAGCACAGATACGCAGTATTTT. Translating it yields CATSGTGSTDTQYF.

Ten or more counts support this clonotype. The rearrangement joins TRBV16 to TRBJ2-7; tentatively, D is TRBD1 (6 bases). CDR1 is KGHSY, CDR2 FQNENV, per germline. The CDR3 loop spans 17 amino acids. V lost 0 bases to trimming and J lost 1 base, with 16 bases between them. CDR3 in DNA: TGTGCCAGCAGCCAATCCCTAGGGGGAAAGGGGTCCTACGAGCAGTACTTC. It specifies CASSQSLGGKGSYEQYF.

This clonotype turned up a few times. The chain recombines TRBV10-3 with TRBJ1-1; D remains ambiguous. The CDR3 sequence is 12 residues long. Germline lookup yields CDR1 ENHRY and CDR2 SYGVKD. V was trimmed by 6 bases and J by 3 bases, leaving 8 bases between them. CDR3 bases: TGTGCCATCAGGGCAGAGGACACTGAAGCTTTCTTT. Translated, it gives CAIRAEDTEAFF.

Notes on this clonotype: This may be a read error, as it is one base from a much larger clone. The genes are TRBV28 and TRBJ2-3; perhaps TRBD2 as D (5 bases). There are 14 residues in the CDR3. Germline V gives CDR1 MDHEN, CDR2 SYDVKM. The CDR3 region is CASIRKARQRETFF. The CDR3 DNA reads as TGTGCCAGCATCCGGAAGGCCCGGCAACGGGAAACTTTCTTT.

The chain recombines TRBV5-1 with TRBJ2-5, with D possibly TRBD2 on 5 matching bases. The ends were cut back, 5 bases at V and 0 bases at J, with 5 bases in the middle. Germline V lookup: CDR1 SGHRS, CDR2 YFSETQ. This CDR3 has 12 residues. CDR3 sequence: CASRTNQETQYF. Written as DNA, the CDR3 is TGCGCCAGCAGGACTAACCAAGAGACCCAGTACTTC.

CDR3 DNA sequence: TGCAGTGCTAGAAGGGGATACGGGCCAGGAGGTGGGGAGCTGTTTTTT. Amino acid sequence: CSARRGYGPGGGELFF. The genes are TRBV20-1 and TRBJ2-2; D tentatively fits TRBD1 or TRBD2 (5 bases each). The CDR3 length is 16 residues. CDR1 and CDR2 (germline): DFQATT, SNEGSKA (reference sequence). V was pared by 2 bases and J by 8 bases, with 21 bases between.

This clonotype was seen only a few times. The chain recombines TRBV29-1 with TRBJ2-7, with 7 positions matching TRBD2. The germline V gene has CDR1 SQVTM and CDR2 ANQGSEA. Losses at the gene ends were 0 bases for V and 7 bases for J; bases not matched to a gene: 15. The CDR3 length is 16 residues. This chain's CDR3 is CSVEDRSGIPGGEQYF. The CDR3 nucleotides are TGCAGCGTTGAAGATCGCAGCGGGATCCCTGGGGGAGAGCAGTACTTC.

The rearrangement joins TRBV30 to TRBJ2-7, with a tentative D call TRBD1 (6 bases). CDR1 is GTSNPN, CDR2 SVGIG, per germline (reference sequence). Between the trimmed V and J ends, which lost 4 bases and 2 bases, there was a span of 9 bases. CDR3 length: 12 residues. The CDR3 DNA reads as TGTGCCTGGACCGACAGGACCTACGAGCAGTACTTC. Translated: CAWTDRTYEQYF. Combining the CDR3 with reference TRBV30 and TRBJ2-7 gives the whole variable domain SQTIHQWPATLVQPVGSPLSLECTVEGTSNPNLYWYRQAAGRGLQLLFYSVGIGQISSEVPQNLSASRPQDRQFILSSKKLLLSDSGFYLCAWTDRTYEQYFGPGTRLTVT.

In its sample, this clonotype was seen a few times. The chain recombines TRBV13 with TRBJ2-7; D unresolved. The V and J ends lost 7 bases and 3 bases respectively, with 19 bases between them. This CDR3 has 15 residues. CDR1 PRHDT and CDR2 FYEKMQ come from the germline V gene (reference sequence). The CDR3 nucleotides are TGTGCCAGCACCCCTCAGAGCCGGACCAGCTACGAGCAGTACTTC. It specifies CASTPQSRTSYEQYF. Drawing the rest from reference TRBV13 and TRBJ2-7, the complete variable domain is AAGVIQSPRHLIKEKRETATLKCYPIPRHDTVYWYQQGPGQDPQFLISFYEKMQSDKGSIPDRFSAQQFSDYHSELNMSSLELGDSALYFCASTPQSRTSYEQYFGPGTRLTVT.

As concerns this clonotype: Just one base apart from a much larger clone, this may be a read error. The CDR3, as DNA: TGTGCCAGGAGCCAAGTTGGTCGGACAGAGCAGTATTTT. It is translated as CARSQVGRTEQYF. V gene TRBV3-1 combines with J gene TRBJ2-3, with D possibly TRBD1 on 6 matching bases. The CDR3 has 13 residues. The germline CDR1 and CDR2 sequences are LGHDT and YNNKEL (reference sequence).

Notes on this clonotype: Given the absence of the conserved phenylalanine or tryptophan at the CDR3 end, a read error is likely. This chain links TRBV20-1 with TRBJ2-7; 8 bases match TRBD2. The V and J ends lost 0 bases and 3 bases, in that order; junction bases with no gene match: 4. The CDR3 loop spans 14 amino acids. The V gene's germline CDR1 is DFQATT and CDR2 SNEGSKA (reference sequence). The CDR3 sequence: CSARDRTSGYEQYL. The CDR3 nucleotides read TGCAGTGCTAGAGATCGTACTAGCGGCTACGAGCAGTACCTC.

This clonotype was recorded many times. The chain links TRBV3-1 to TRBJ2-1, with TRBD2 matching 8 bases. Trimming cost V 3 bases and J 0 bases; bases outside gene matches: 7. This CDR3 is built from 17 residues. Germline V CDR1 and CDR2: LGHDT, YNNKEL (reference sequence). The CDR3 protein is CASSQLIAGPSYNEQFF. CDR3 nucleotide sequence: TGTGCCAGCAGCCAGCTAATAGCGGGACCCTCCTACAATGAGCAGTTCTTC.

The V and J genes are TRBV20-1 and TRBJ2-2; 12 bases are shared with TRBD2. The CDR3 covers 15 residues. Germline V CDR1 and CDR2: DFQATT, SNEGSKA (reference sequence). The V gene end was trimmed by 1 base and the J gene end by 7 bases; junction bases not matched to a gene: 4. The CDR3 loop is CSARVTSGSIGELFF. The CDR3 coding sequence is TGCAGTGCTAGAGTGACTAGCGGGAGTATCGGGGAGCTGTTTTTT.